This TCR beta chain appears in the sequencing data of a study of Ad26.COV2.S vaccination and SARS-CoV-2 variants. This sample's treatment: about 20 received Ad26.COV2.S at low or high dose, single or two shots; roughly 5 received placebo; per-sample allocation not given. Samples came from day 63 after the first vaccine or placebo injection. Using immunoSEQ multiplex PCR, the repertoire was profiled, and TCRdb retains in-frame clones only, with some absent. The repertoire includes roughly 400,000 clones, around 93% of them detected once, and less than 2% sits in the top ten. Trimming took 1 base from V and 4 from J; bases not matched to a gene: 5. Germline assignment: CDR1 SGHTA and CDR2 FQGNSA. CDR3 length: 18 residues.

The rearrangement links TRBV7-2 to TRBJ2-3, with 16 bases matching TRBD2. This receptor was identified in a person between 18 and 65 years old who received the Ad26.COV2.S COVID-19 vaccine or a placebo. Sequenced material: peripheral blood, taken in a trial of Ad26.COV2.S vaccine versus placebo. The CDR3 loop reads CASSLVGTSGGAADTQYF. In nucleotides, the CDR3 is TGTGCCAGCAGCTTAGTAGGGACTAGCGGGGGGGCGGCAGATACGCAGTATTTT.